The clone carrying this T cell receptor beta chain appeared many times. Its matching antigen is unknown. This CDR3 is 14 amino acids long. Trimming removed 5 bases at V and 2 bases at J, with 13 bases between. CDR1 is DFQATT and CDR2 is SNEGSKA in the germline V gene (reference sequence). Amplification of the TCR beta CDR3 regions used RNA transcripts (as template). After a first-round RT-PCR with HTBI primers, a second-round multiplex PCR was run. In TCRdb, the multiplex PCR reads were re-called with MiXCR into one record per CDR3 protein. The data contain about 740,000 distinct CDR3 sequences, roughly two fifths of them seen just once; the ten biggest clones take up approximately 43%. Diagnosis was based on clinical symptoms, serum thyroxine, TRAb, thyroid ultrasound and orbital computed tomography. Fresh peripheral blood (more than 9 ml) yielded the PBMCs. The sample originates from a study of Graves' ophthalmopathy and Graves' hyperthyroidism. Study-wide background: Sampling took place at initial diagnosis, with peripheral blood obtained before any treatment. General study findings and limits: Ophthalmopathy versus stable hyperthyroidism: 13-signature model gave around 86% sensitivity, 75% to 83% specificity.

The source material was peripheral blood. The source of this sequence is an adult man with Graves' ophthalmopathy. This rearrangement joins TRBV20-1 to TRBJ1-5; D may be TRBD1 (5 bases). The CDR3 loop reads CSADGGYGNQPQHF. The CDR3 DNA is TGCAGTGCTGACGGGGGGTATGGCAATCAGCCCCAGCATTTT.